This entry concerns a single T cell receptor (beta chain). Its cognate antigen is unknown. This sample was included in a study of T cells expressing NK-cell markers. General study results and limits: These clonotypes additionally ranked first within the CD3+CD56-NKG2C+ fraction of a few donors.

TCRdb re-called the 5' RACE reads and gives one entry per CDR3 protein, without DNA. Recorded for this sample: over 200,000 distinct CDR3 sequences. This CDR3 has 13 residues. From germline, CDR1 is KGHSH and CDR2 LQKENI. The rearrangement uses TRBV18 and TRBJ1-5. This sequence was found in a man younger than 35 in good health. The sequencing sample was made of blood T cells: a sorted CD56 or NKG2C T cell subset, CD4+ or CD8+ T cells, or bulk PBMC T cells (not recorded which). CDR3 protein: CASSSEGDQPQHF.